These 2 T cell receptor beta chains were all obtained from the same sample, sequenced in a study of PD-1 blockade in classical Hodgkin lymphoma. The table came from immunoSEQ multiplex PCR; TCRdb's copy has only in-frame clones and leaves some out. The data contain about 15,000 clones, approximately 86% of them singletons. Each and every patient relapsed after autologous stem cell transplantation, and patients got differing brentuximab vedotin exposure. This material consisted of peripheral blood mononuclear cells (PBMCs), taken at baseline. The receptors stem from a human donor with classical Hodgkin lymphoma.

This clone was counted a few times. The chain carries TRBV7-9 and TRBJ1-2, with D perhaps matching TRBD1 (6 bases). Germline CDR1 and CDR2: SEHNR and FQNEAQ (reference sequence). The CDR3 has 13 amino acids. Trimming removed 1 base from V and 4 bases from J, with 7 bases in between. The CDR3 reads CASSLEGVYGYTF. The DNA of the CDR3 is TGTGCCAGCAGCTTAGAGGGGGTCTATGGCTACACCTTC.

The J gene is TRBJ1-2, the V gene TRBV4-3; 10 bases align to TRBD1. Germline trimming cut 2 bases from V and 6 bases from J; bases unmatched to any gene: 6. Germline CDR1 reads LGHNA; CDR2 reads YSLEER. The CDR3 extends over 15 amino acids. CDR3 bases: TGCGCCAGCAGCCAAACCGGGACAGGGGTCGATGGCTACACCTTC. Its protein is CASSQTGTGVDGYTF.